These 9 T cell receptor beta chains originate from one sample sequenced in a study of cytomegalovirus exposure and HLA in healthy donors. Vbeta (60) and Jbeta (13) primers were used in the PCR. Sequenced by immunoSEQ multiplex PCR; TCRdb stores in-frame clones only, minus some. This table has fewer than 200,000 clones, roughly 85% appearing once. The sample was PBMCs. These receptors all come from a woman in her twenties or thirties in good health and CMV-seronegative.

V and J are TRBV7-8 and TRBJ2-7; 10 bases line up with TRBD2. Trimming took 1 base from V and 2 from J; bases not matched to a gene: 2. CDR3 length: 15 residues. From germline, CDR1 is SGHVS and CDR2 FQNEAQ. The chain's CDR3 is CASSLGLAGTYEQYF. The CDR3 bases are TGTGCCAGCAGCTTAGGACTAGCGGGCACCTACGAGCAGTACTTC.

The rearrangement uses TRBV9 and TRBJ1-3; TRBD1 matches at 7 bases. The CDR3 length is 16 residues. V gave up 1 base and J gave up 4 bases; unmatched junction bases: 8. The germline V gene has CDR1 SGDLS and CDR2 YYNGEE. The DNA of the CDR3 is TGTGCCAGCAGCGTAAGCCCCGGGACAGTCGGAAACACCATATATTTT. As protein: CASSVSPGTVGNTIYF.

V is TRBV5-1 and J is TRBJ1-4; D is ambiguous. CDR1 and CDR2 (germline): SGHRS, YFSETQ. This CDR3 is built from 13 residues. Trimming removed 0 bases from V and 7 bases from J, with 7 bases in between. The DNA of the CDR3 is TGCGCCAGCAGCTTGGACAGTGGTGAAAAACTGTTTTTT. Translation gives CASSLDSGEKLFF.

This clone has just one count. The chain links TRBV6-1 to TRBJ2-2, with D perhaps TRBD1 (5 bases). V was pared by 0 bases and J by 6 bases, with 8 bases between. Per the germline V gene, CDR1 is MNHNS and CDR2 is SASEGT. This CDR3 has 14 amino acids. The CDR3, as DNA: TGTGCCAGCAGTGAAGCGGTACAGGCCGGGGAGCTGTTTTTT. Protein product: CASSEAVQAGELFF.

V gene TRBV7-2 combines with J gene TRBJ2-5; 13 nucleotides align to TRBD2. CDR1 and CDR2 from the germline V gene are SGHTA and FQGNSA. The CDR3 is made up of 18 amino acids. Trimming at V came to 1 base and at J to 2 bases, leaving 7 bases not matched to a gene. The DNA for the CDR3 is TGTGCCAGCAGCTTAGAGTTACTAGCGGGGGGGTTACAAGAGACCCAGTACTTC. The encoded protein is CASSLELLAGGLQETQYF.

This sequence joins TRBV30 and TRBJ2-7; 8 bases align to TRBD2. V lost 0 bases to trimming and J lost 8 bases; unmatched junction nucleotides: 6. Germline CDR1 and CDR2: GTSNPN and SVGIG (reference sequence). CDR3 length: 13 amino acids. The CDR3 is CAWSVRREVKQYF. CDR3 DNA sequence: TGTGCCTGGAGTGTTCGGCGGGAGGTTAAGCAGTACTTC.

The rearrangement joins TRBV6-5 to TRBJ2-2, with 7 bases fitting TRBD1. CDR1 and CDR2 from the germline V gene are MNHEY and SVGAGI. V shed 6 bases, J shed 6 bases, and the junction held 4 bases outside the gene matches. This CDR3 is built from 13 residues. The CDR3 DNA reads TGTGCCAGCAGGGGGACAGTCGCCGGGGAGCTGTTTTTT. Its translation: CASRGTVAGELFF.

The chain links TRBV10-2 to TRBJ1-4, with TRBD1 as a possible D gene (6 bases). Germline-derived CDR1 and CDR2 are WSHSY and SAAADI. Between the trimmed V and J ends, which lost 6 bases and 8 bases, there was a span of 16 bases. There are 14 residues in the CDR3. CDR3 sequence reads: CASSRDMAREKLFF. Here the CDR3 DNA reads TGCGCCAGCAGCCGGGACATGGCCAGGGAAAAACTGTTTTTT.

The CDR3 region is CAWSVPSGHSDTQYF. CDR3 nucleotide sequence: TGTGCCTGGAGTGTACCTAGCGGGCACTCAGATACGCAGTATTTT. The genes are TRBV30 and TRBJ2-3; 8 nucleotides agree with TRBD2. After removal of 0 bases from V and 4 bases from J, the junction contained 6 bases not matched to a gene. The CDR3 contains 15 residues. Per germline, CDR1 GTSNPN and CDR2 SVGIG (reference sequence).